Listed below are T cell receptor beta chains from one sample, sequenced in a study of blood T cell repertoires in COVID-19. Using immunoSEQ multiplex PCR, the repertoire was profiled, and TCRdb retains in-frame clones only, with some absent. The sample comprises 250,000 to 300,000 clones, about 85% of which are singletons, and roughly 4% rests with the top ten. Sequencing was carried out using peripheral blood. These receptors all stem from a man between 18 and 29 years old with active or convalescent COVID-19. CDR3s include the opening cysteine and the closing phenylalanine or tryptophan. The D gene is left open where the match is weak. The listing skips clone size in some rows; elsewhere it reads once, few, many or a size class.

V	J	size	D	DNA	CDR3
TRBV20-1	TRBJ2-3	few	TRBD2	TGCAGTGCTAGTCCTACTAGCGGCACAGATACGCAGTATTTT	CSASPTSGTDTQYF
TRBV19	TRBJ2-2	NA	NA	TGTGCCAGTAGTAGAGGCCCCCGAGGCGGGGAGCTGTTTTTT	CASSRGPRGGELFF
TRBV7-9	TRBJ1-1	NA	NA	TGTGCCAGCAGGAGGGCGGGGTCTGAAGCTTTCTTT	CASRRAGSEAFF
TRBV3-1/TRBV3-2	TRBJ1-2	NA	TRBD1	TGTGCCAGCAGCCGGGACAGGGGGCTGGCCTTC	CASSRDRGLAF
TRBV7-3	TRBJ2-3	NA	NA	TGTGCCAGCAGCTTACTGGGGGGTACAGGGGTGGAGAATACGCAGTATTTT	CASSLLGGTGVENTQYF
TRBV5-8	TRBJ2-5	NA	NA	TGTGCCAGCAGCTTGGCCGGGTGGAACTTCCAAGAGACCCAGTACTTC	CASSLAGWNFQETQYF
TRBV10-2	TRBJ2-3	NA	TRBD2	TGCGCCAGCAGTCCCGGGACTAGTCCACCGGATACGCAGTATTTT	CASSPGTSPPDTQYF
TRBV9	TRBJ1-2	NA	TRBD1	TGTGCCAGCAGCGCTACAGACAGGGGATTACGGGGCTACACCTTC	CASSATDRGLRGYTF
TRBV19	TRBJ1-4	NA	TRBD1	TGTGCCAGTACGACTTCGACAGGGGGGAACCAAAAACTGTTTTTT	CASTTSTGGNQKLFF
TRBV5-1	TRBJ2-7	NA	NA	TGCGCCAGCAGCGTCTTAGGAGGGTTCAACCAGCAGTACTTC	CASSVLGGFNQQYF
TRBV24-1	TRBJ2-1	NA	TRBD1	TGTGCCACCAGTGATTCCCCCGGGACAGGGGGGGCCCTATCCTACAATGAGCAGTTCTTC	CATSDSPGTGGALSYNEQFF
TRBV7-9	TRBJ1-6	NA	NA	TGTGCCAGCAGCTTAGGGCCGAGGGGGAGCTCCTATAATTCACCCCTCCACTTT	CASSLGPRGSSYNSPLHF
TRBV18	TRBJ2-6	NA	TRBD1	TGTGCCAGCTCATCAGTTGCAGGGGGTGGGGCCAACGTCCTGACTTTC	CASSSVAGGGANVLTF
TRBV4-1	TRBJ1-5	NA	TRBD1	TGCGCCAGCAGCCTAGGACAGGGGGATCAGCCCCAGCATTTT	CASSLGQGDQPQHF
TRBV7-2	TRBJ2-2	NA	TRBD1	TGTGCCAGCAGCTTCGGCGGACAGGGGAACACCGGGGAGCTGTTTTTT	CASSFGGQGNTGELFF
TRBV7-2	TRBJ2-5	NA	NA	TGTGCCAGCAGCCTTCTTGGGAGAGAAGAGACCCAGTACTTC	CASSLLGREETQYF
TRBV5-1	TRBJ1-1	NA	TRBD1	TGCGCCAGCAGCTTTAGGGGGCTGAGCACTGAAGCTTTCTTT	CASSFRGLSTEAFF
TRBV5-8	TRBJ1-1	NA	TRBD1	TGTGCCAGCAGCTTGGCCGATTTTGGGACAGGGCTTGCTGAAGCTTTCTTT	CASSLADFGTGLAEAFF
TRBV24-1	TRBJ2-7	NA	TRBD1	TGTGCCACCAGTGAAGCAGGGGGCTCCTACGAGCAGTACTTC	CATSEAGGSYEQYF
TRBV11-3	TRBJ2-7	NA	NA	TGTGCCAGCAGCGAGGGGACACCCGACCCCTCCGAGCAGTACTTC	CASSEGTPDPSEQYF
TRBV18	TRBJ1-2	NA	NA	TGTGCCAGCTCACCGTTCGAGGGGAGGGATGGCTACACCTTC	CASSPFEGRDGYTF
TRBV7-9	TRBJ1-6	NA	TRBD1	TGTGCCAGCAGCTCTACAGGGGCCTATAATTCACCCCTCCACTTT	CASSSTGAYNSPLHF
TRBV5-4	TRBJ1-2	few	TRBD1	TGTGCCAGCAGCCTAGCGGGACAGCTATATGGCTACACCTTC	CASSLAGQLYGYTF
TRBV12-3/TRBV12-4	TRBJ1-1	NA	NA	TGTGCCAGCAGTCTAACCTTGGTTACTGAAGCTTTCTTT	CASSLTLVTEAFF
TRBV5-1	TRBJ2-7	once	TRBD1	TGCGCCAGCATGATGGGGACAGGGTACGACGAGCAGTACTTC	CASMMGTGYDEQYF
TRBV27	TRBJ1-1	NA	NA	TGTGCCAGCAGTTTAGGGAGGGGAAGTCGGACTGAAGCTTTCTTT	CASSLGRGSRTEAFF
TRBV5-6	TRBJ2-5	NA	TRBD2	TGTGCCAGCAGCTTCGGGGGGTCGGCAGAGACCCAGTACTTC	CASSFGGSAETQYF
TRBV5-1	TRBJ1-1	once	TRBD1	TGCGCCAGCAGCAAGGACAGGGGGAAGAACACTGAAGCTTTCTTT	CASSKDRGKNTEAFF
TRBV20-1	TRBJ2-3	NA	TRBD2	TGCAGTGCTAGTACATTGGGGCGGGGGGGCACAGATACGCAGTATTTT	CSASTLGRGGTDTQYF
TRBV27	TRBJ1-6	NA	TRBD1	TGTGCCAGCAGCCTATGGGGACAGGGAAATTCACCCCTCCACTTT	CASSLWGQGNSPLHF
TRBV5-8	TRBJ1-1	NA	NA	TGTGCCAGCAGCTTGGGTCGCGGGACTGAAGCTTTCTTT	CASSLGRGTEAFF
TRBV7-2	TRBJ1-1	NA	TRBD1	TGTGCCAGCAGCTTAAGGGGGCGCCTCCTTATGAACACTGAAGCTTTCTTT	CASSLRGRLLMNTEAFF
TRBV15	TRBJ1-1	few	NA	TGTGCCACCCGCGGCAGGGCTCTGAACACTGAAGCTTTCTTT	CATRGRALNTEAFF
TRBV7-9	TRBJ1-3	many	TRBD1	TGTGCCAGCAGCTGGGGACAGGGGAACGGAAACACCATATATTTT	CASSWGQGNGNTIYF
TRBV5-1	TRBJ2-3	NA	TRBD1	TGCGCCAGCTCCGAAGAGGGGGCATCAGATACGCAGTATTTT	CASSEEGASDTQYF
TRBV5-4	TRBJ2-3	NA	TRBD2	TGTGCCAGCAGCCCCCCAGGGAGCGGGGCTAGCACAGATACGCAGTATTTT	CASSPPGSGASTDTQYF
TRBV6-5	TRBJ2-7	NA	TRBD1	TGTGCCAGCAGTTGGACAGGGATGGTCCACGAGCAGTACTTC	CASSWTGMVHEQYF
TRBV24-1	TRBJ2-1	NA	NA	TGTGCCACCAGTGATTGGCAGTACAATGAGCAGTTCTTC	CATSDWQYNEQFF
TRBV3-1/TRBV3-2	TRBJ1-6	NA	TRBD1	TGTGCCAGCAGCCGGACAGGCTATAATTCACCCCTCCACTTT	CASSRTGYNSPLHF
TRBV18	TRBJ1-3	NA	TRBD1	TGTGCCAGCTCACCACCGGGACAGTTACTTGGAAACACCATATATTTT	CASSPPGQLLGNTIYF
TRBV5-1	TRBJ2-7	NA	NA	TGCGCCAGCAGCTTGGCCGGGGAGCAGTACTTC	CASSLAGEQYF
TRBV3-1/TRBV3-2	TRBJ1-6	NA	NA	TGTGCCAGCAGCCATTCTAACTCACCCCTCCACTTT	CASSHSNSPLHF
TRBV9	TRBJ1-2	NA	NA	TGTGCCAGCAGCCCAACCGGGACATCAAACTATGGCTACACCTTC	CASSPTGTSNYGYTF
TRBV5-1	TRBJ2-7	NA	NA	TGCGCCAGCAGCCCAACAGGTTACGAGCAGTACTTC	CASSPTGYEQYF
TRBV20-1	TRBJ1-1	once	NA	TGCAGTGCTAGGGCAGAAGAAGCTTTCTTT	CSARAEEAFF
TRBV12-5	TRBJ1-5	NA	NA	TGTGCTAGTGGTTTGGTAGAGCAGCCCCAGCATTTT	CASGLVEQPQHF
TRBV28	TRBJ1-2	NA	NA	TGTGCCAGCAGTTCCCAGACAGGCTATGGCACTATCTCTGGCTACACCTTC	CASSSQTGYGTISGYTF
TRBV4-2	TRBJ1-2	NA	NA	TGTGCCAGCAGCCAAGATCAGACTAACTATGGCTACACCTTC	CASSQDQTNYGYTF
TRBV7-7	TRBJ1-2	NA	NA	TGTGCTAGCACCCCGGGCTCGGGGGGCTACACCTTC	CASTPGSGGYTF